The T cell receptor (beta chain) under discussion was sequenced for a study of identical twins. General study results and limits: A partial confounding effect on zero-insertion analyses could come from invariant MAIT and iNKT cells.

About this clonotype: Antigen specificity is unknown.

This CDR3 comprises 13 residues. Trimming removed 6 bases from V and 8 bases from J; junction bases left unmatched: 6. TCRdb re-analysed the 5' RACE reads in MiXCR, keeping a single row per CDR3 protein. Here the sample spans hundreds of thousands of distinct CDR3 sequences, roughly 6.2% being singletons. The receptor's source is a young man in good health. The genes are TRBV12-3 or TRBV12-4 and TRBJ1-2, with TRBD1 identical over 10 bases. Sequencing used naive T cells sorted from blood. The CDR3 sequence: CASSSTGGRGYTF. The CDR3 region has the DNA TGTGCCAGCAGCTCGACAGGGGGCAGAGGCTACACCTTC.